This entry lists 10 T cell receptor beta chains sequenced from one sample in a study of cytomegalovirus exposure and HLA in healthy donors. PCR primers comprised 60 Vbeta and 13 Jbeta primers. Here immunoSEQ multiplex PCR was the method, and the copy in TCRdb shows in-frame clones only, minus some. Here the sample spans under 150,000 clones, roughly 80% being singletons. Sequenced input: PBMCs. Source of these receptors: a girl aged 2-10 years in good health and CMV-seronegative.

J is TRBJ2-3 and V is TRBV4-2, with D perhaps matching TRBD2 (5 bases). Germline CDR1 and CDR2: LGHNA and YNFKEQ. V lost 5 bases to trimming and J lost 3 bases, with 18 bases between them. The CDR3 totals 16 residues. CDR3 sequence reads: CASSIKASMGTDTQYF. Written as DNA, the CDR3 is TGTGCCAGCAGCATAAAAGCTAGCATGGGAACAGATACGCAGTATTTT.

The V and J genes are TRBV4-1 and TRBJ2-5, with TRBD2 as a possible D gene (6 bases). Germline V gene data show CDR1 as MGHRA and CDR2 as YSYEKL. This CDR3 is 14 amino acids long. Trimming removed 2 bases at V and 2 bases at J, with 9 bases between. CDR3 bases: TGCGCCAGCAGCCAAACCGGGACTCAAGAGACCCAGTACTTC. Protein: CASSQTGTQETQYF.

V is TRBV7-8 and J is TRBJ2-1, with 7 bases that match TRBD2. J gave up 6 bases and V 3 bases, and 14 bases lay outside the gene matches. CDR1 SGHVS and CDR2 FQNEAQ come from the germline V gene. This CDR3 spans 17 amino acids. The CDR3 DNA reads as TGTGCCAGCAGCTTTGGGGGAGGGGCTAGTGAAAGCAATGAGCAGTTCTTC. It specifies CASSFGGGASESNEQFF.

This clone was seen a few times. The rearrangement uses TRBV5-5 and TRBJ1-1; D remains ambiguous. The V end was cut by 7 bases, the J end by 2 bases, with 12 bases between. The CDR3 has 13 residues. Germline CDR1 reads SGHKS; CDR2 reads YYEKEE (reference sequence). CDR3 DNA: TGTGCCAGCGCGGGTTGGGTAAACACTGAAGCTTTCTTT. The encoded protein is CASAGWVNTEAFF.

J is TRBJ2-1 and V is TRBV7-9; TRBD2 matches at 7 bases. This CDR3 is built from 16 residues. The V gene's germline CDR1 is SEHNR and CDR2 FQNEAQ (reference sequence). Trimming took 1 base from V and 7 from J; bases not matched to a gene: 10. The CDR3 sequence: CASSLGGGLRGNEQFF. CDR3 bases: TGTGCCAGCAGCTTAGGTGGGGGACTAAGAGGGAATGAGCAGTTCTTC.

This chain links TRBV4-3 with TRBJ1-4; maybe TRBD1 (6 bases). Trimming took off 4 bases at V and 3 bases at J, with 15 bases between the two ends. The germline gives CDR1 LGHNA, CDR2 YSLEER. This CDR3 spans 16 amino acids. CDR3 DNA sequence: TGCGCCAGCAGCCCAGATGGACAGAGATCTAATGAAAAACTGTTTTTT. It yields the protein CASSPDGQRSNEKLFF.

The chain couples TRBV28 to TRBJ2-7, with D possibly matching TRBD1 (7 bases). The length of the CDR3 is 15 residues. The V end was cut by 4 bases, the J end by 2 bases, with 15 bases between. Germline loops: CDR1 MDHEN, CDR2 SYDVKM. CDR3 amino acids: CASSSSTGTPYEQYF. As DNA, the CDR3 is TGTGCCAGCAGTTCCTCGACAGGGACTCCCTACGAGCAGTACTTC.

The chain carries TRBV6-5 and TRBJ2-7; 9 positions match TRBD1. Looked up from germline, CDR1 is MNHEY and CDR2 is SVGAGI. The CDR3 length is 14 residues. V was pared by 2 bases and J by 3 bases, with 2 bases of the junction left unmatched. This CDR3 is CASSYGTGLYEQYF. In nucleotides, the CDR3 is TGTGCCAGCAGTTACGGGACAGGGCTCTACGAGCAGTACTTC.

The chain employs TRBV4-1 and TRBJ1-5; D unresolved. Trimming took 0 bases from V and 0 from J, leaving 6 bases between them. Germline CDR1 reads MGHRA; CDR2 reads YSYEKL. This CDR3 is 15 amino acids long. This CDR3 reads CASSQENYSNQPQHF. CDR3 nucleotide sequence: TGCGCCAGCAGCCAAGAAAACTATAGCAATCAGCCCCAGCATTTT.

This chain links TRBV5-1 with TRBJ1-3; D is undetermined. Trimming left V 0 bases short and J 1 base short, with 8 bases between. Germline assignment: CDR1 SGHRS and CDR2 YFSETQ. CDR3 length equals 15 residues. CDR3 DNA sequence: TGCGCCAGCAGCTTGGTTGGGCCATCTGGAAACACCATATATTTT. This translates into CASSLVGPSGNTIYF.